The 6 T cell receptor beta chains below come from one sample, sequenced in a study of T cell repertoires in cytomegalovirus infection. Antigen specificity for these receptors is unknown. TCRdb reprocessed the reads via MiXCR and lists one record per CDR3 protein. The repertoire holds 700,000 to 950,000 distinct CDR3 sequences, with approximately 29% as singletons. The sample in question was cultured CD8+ T cells from PBMCs, obtained from culture after CMV antigen stimulation. Receptor source: a human donor in good health (CMV status not recorded). Some clones in this sample may be carry-over from other donors' samples.

The DNA for the CDR3 is TGTGCCAGCAGTCTGGGACTGGGGTGGGGGAATGAGCAGTTCTTC. It is translated as CASSLGLGWGNEQFF. V and J are TRBV27 and TRBJ2-1, with D possibly TRBD2 on 6 matching bases. Deletions cut 5 bases from V and 7 bases from J, with 18 bases between. The germline gives CDR1 MNHEY, CDR2 SMNVEV (reference sequence). The CDR3 spans 15 residues.

Details on this clonotype: One end of the junction does not line up with germline, which may come from a read error. The rearrangement joins TRBV7-8 to TRBJ1-5, with D uncertain. The CDR3 loop spans 17 amino acids. Germline values: CDR1 SGHVS, CDR2 FQNEAQ. CDR3 in DNA: TGTGCCCGCAGCCCAGGCGGGCGGGGTCTAGTAAATCAGCCCCAGCATTTT. It specifies CARSPGGRGLVNQPQHF.

On this clonotype itself: This could be a read error, since a much larger clone is one nucleotide away. The chain joins TRBV7-6 to TRBJ2-2; D is ambiguous. Germline values: CDR1 SGHVS, CDR2 FNYEAQ. The CDR3 is 12 amino acids. CDR3 sequence: CVSSRITGELFF. CDR3 in DNA: TGTGTCAGCAGCCGCATTACCGGGGAGCTGTTTTTT.

This clonotype was seen more than once but under ten times. The chain links TRBV9 to TRBJ2-2; D is undetermined. The CDR3 is made up of 12 amino acids. Germline CDR1 reads SGDLS; CDR2 reads YYNGEE. The V and J ends lost 0 bases and 6 bases respectively, with 3 bases between them. The CDR3 protein is CASSVVPGELFF. The DNA of the CDR3 is TGTGCCAGCAGCGTAGTCCCCGGGGAGCTGTTTTTT.

This clonotype was counted between two and nine times. V and J are TRBV7-3 and TRBJ1-2; weak D call: TRBD1 (6 bases). The CDR3 length is 11 residues. CDR1 is SGHTA, CDR2 FQGTGA, per germline. Trimming took off 10 bases at V and 7 bases at J, with 13 bases between the two ends. Here the CDR3 DNA reads TGTGCCACTCGGACAGTTCGTGGCTACACCTTC. The encoded protein is CATRTVRGYTF.

The rearrangement uses TRBV6-1 and TRBJ2-1; 8 bases are shared with TRBD2. V shed 9 bases, J shed 8 bases, and the junction held 15 bases outside the gene matches. The CDR3 contains 15 residues. Germline V gene lookup returns CDR1 MNHNS and CDR2 SASEGT. CDR3 in amino acids: CASEGYRTSKDEQFF. In DNA, the CDR3 is TGTGCCAGTGAGGGTTATCGGACTAGCAAGGATGAGCAGTTCTTC.